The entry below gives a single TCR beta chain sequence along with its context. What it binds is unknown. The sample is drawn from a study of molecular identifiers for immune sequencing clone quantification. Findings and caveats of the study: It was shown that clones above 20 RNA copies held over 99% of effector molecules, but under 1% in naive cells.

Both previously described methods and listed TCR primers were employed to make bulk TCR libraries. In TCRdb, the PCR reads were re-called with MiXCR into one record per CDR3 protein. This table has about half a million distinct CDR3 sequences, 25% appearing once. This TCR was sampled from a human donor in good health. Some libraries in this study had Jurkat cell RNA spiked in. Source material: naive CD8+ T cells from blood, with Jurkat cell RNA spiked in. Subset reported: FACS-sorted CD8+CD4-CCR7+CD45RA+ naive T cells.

This chain's CDR3 is CASSQEVPPGTAYEQYF. In nucleotides, the CDR3 is TGCGCCAGCAGCCAAGAGGTCCCCCCCGGGACAGCCTACGAGCAGTACTTC. The V call is TRBV4-1, the J call TRBJ2-7; TRBD1 matches at 7 bases. V lost 0 bases, J lost 2 bases, and 10 bases stayed unmatched. CDR1 MGHRA and CDR2 YSYEKL come from the germline V gene. CDR3 length: 17 residues.